The clone carrying this T cell receptor beta chain was picked up many times. No antigen is known for it. One entry per CDR3 protein results from TCRdb running MiXCR on the reads. The sample includes more than 250,000 distinct CDR3 sequences, roughly 25% of them seen just once. This CDR3 comprises 19 residues. Trimming pared 3 bases from V and 4 bases from J, leaving 27 bases between. CDR1 is MDHEN, CDR2 SYDVKM, per germline. This specimen comes from a study of T cell repertoires in cytomegalovirus infection. Study-wide context: Both CMV infection and a matching HLA type were indicated by public TCR beta signatures.

Study-wide results and caveats: Public TCR beta family frequency separated CMV-and-HLA carriers, including in an independent cohort. The response measured ex vivo was dominated by TCR beta clonotypes (HLA-C-restricted and CMV-specific).

The source is a human donor in good health (CMV status not recorded). Some clones in this sample may be carry-over from other donors' samples. The input for sequencing was cultured PBMCs, taken from culture after CMV antigen stimulation. The rearrangement links TRBV28 to TRBJ1-2, with D perhaps TRBD1 (6 bases). Written as DNA, the CDR3 is TGTGCCAGCAGTTTCCTACCAGTGGCCGGGGGACATCGTAGCTATGGCTACACCTTC. It encodes CASSFLPVAGGHRSYGYTF.